One sample yielded the 5 T cell receptor beta chains listed below, sequenced in a study of cytomegalovirus exposure and HLA in healthy donors. Both 60 Vbeta primers and 13 Jbeta primers went into the PCR. The method was immunoSEQ multiplex PCR; TCRdb's version includes in-frame clones alone and lacks a portion of them. The data hold under 200,000 clones, with almost 85% observed a single time. Sequenced sample: PBMCs. These receptors were obtained from a boy younger than 10 in good health and CMV-seronegative.

The V and J genes are TRBV7-6 and TRBJ2-2; 11 nucleotides line up with TRBD2. Germline CDR1 SGHVS, CDR2 FNYEAQ. The CDR3 length is 17 residues. The V segment lost 5 bases and the J segment 2 bases; nucleotides outside the gene matches: 7. The CDR3 is CASSGSGTSGNTGELFF. The DNA of the CDR3 is TGTGCCAGCAGCGGCAGTGGGACTAGCGGCAACACCGGGGAGCTGTTTTTT.

The rearrangement joins TRBV7-9 to TRBJ1-1, with D uncertain. Per the germline V gene, CDR1 is SEHNR and CDR2 is FQNEAQ (reference sequence). Trimming took off 0 bases at V and 1 base at J, with 6 bases between the two ends. The CDR3 loop spans 14 amino acids. In nucleotides, the CDR3 is TGTGCCAGCAGCTTAGCGGAGTGGAACACTGAAGCTTTCTTT. Amino acid sequence: CASSLAEWNTEAFF. Full variable domain (missing parts from reference TRBV7-9 and TRBJ1-1): DTGVSQNPRHKITKRGQNVTFRCDPISEHNRLYWYRQTLGQGPEFLTYFQNEAQLEKSRLLSDRFSAERPKGSFSTLEIQRTEQGDSAMYLCASSLAEWNTEAFFGQGTRLTVV.

J is TRBJ2-5 and V is TRBV5-6; D possibly corresponds to TRBD2 (5 bases). The V gene lost 0 bases and the J gene lost 4 bases, with 7 bases spanning the gap. The CDR3 length is 13 residues. Germline V gives CDR1 SGHDT, CDR2 YYEEEE. The CDR3 here is CASSLGGRETQYF. CDR3 bases: TGTGCCAGCAGCTTGGGAGGGCGAGAGACCCAGTACTTC.

The J gene is TRBJ1-4, the V gene TRBV12-5, with no clear D. The V gene lost 3 bases and the J gene lost 1 base, with 15 bases spanning the gap. Germline CDR1 is LGHNT and CDR2 is FRNRAP. The CDR3 consists of 17 residues. The CDR3 nucleotides are TGTGCTAGTGGTTTAGTAACCAACCGGAGAACTAATGAAAAACTGTTTTTT. This sequence encodes CASGLVTNRRTNEKLFF.

The chain recombines TRBV30 with TRBJ1-3; 7 nucleotides line up with TRBD1. Germline lookup yields CDR1 GTSNPN and CDR2 SVGIG (reference sequence). Trimming cost V 3 bases and J 7 bases; bases outside gene matches: 3. The CDR3 has 12 residues. CDR3 coding DNA: TGTGCCTGGAGACAGGGGCCCAACACCATATATTTT. This gives the protein CAWRQGPNTIYF. The full variable domain, with the rest looked up from reference TRBV30 and TRBJ1-3, is SQTIHQWPATLVQPVGSPLSLECTVEGTSNPNLYWYRQAAGRGLQLLFYSVGIGQISSEVPQNLSASRPQDRQFILSSKKLLLSDSGFYLCAWRQGPNTIYFGEGSWLTVV.